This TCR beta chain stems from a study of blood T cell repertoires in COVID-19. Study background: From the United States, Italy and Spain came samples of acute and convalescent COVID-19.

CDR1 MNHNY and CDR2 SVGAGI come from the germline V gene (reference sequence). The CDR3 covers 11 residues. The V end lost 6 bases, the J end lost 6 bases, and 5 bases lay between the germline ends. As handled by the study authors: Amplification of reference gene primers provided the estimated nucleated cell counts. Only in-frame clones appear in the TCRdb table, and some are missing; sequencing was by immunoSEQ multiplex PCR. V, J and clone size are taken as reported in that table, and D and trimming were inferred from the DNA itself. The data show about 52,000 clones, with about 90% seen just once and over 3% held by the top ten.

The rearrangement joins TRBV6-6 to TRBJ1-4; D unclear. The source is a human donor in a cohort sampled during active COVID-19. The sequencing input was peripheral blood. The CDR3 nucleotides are TGTGCCAGCAGGTCGGATGAAAAACTGTTTTTT. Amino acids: CASRSDEKLFF.